Presented here are 3 T cell receptor beta chains from one specimen sequenced in a study of cytomegalovirus exposure and HLA in healthy donors (dated by TCRdb to the late 2010s). Receptors were amplified or captured by the immunoSEQ multiplex PCR assay. For the multiplex PCR, a mixture combining 60 forward primers for TCR Vbeta segments and 13 reverse primers for TCR Jbeta segments was used. Not all clones reach the TCRdb copy of this immuneACCESS table, which keeps in-frame sequences only. Checked studies attribute under half of the gap to unresolved V genes and leave the rest unexplained. This sample holds roughly 170,000 clones; 80% were observed only once. Roughly 0.7% of the sample is in the top ten clones. Specimen: PBMCs. All receptors come from a boy younger than 18 in good health and CMV-seronegative.

This sequence joins TRBV11-2 and TRBJ2-7, with 8 bases that match TRBD1. Per germline, CDR1 SGHAT and CDR2 FQNNGV. The V segment lost 3 bases and the J segment 3 bases; nucleotides outside the gene matches: 4. The CDR3 has 14 amino acids. CDR3: CASSFGTGFYEQYF. The CDR3 nucleotides read TGTGCCAGCAGCTTCGGGACAGGTTTCTACGAGCAGTACTTC. Variable domain in full (rest from reference TRBV11-2 and TRBJ2-7): EAGVAQSPRYKIIEKRQSVAFWCNPISGHATLYWYQQILGQGPKLLIQFQNNGVVDDSQLPKDRFSAERLKGVDSTLKIQPAKLEDSAVYLCASSFGTGFYEQYFGPGTRLTVT.

The rearrangement uses TRBV7-2 and TRBJ2-1; tentative D call: TRBD2 (5 bases). Trimming removed 3 bases at V and 7 bases at J, with 19 bases between. Germline V gene sequence: CDR1 SGHTA, CDR2 FQGNSA. CDR3 length: 16 residues. In DNA form, the CDR3 reads TGTGCCAGCAGCTTCCTTCCCGTACTAGAAGGGAATGAGCAGTTCTTC. The encoded protein is CASSFLPVLEGNEQFF.

The V gene is TRBV5-1, the J gene TRBJ2-1; a weak D match, TRBD1 (5 bases). CDR3 length: 16 residues. CDR1 SGHRS and CDR2 YFSETQ come from the germline V gene. Trimming took 3 bases from V and 0 from J, leaving 13 bases between them. CDR3 nucleotide sequence: TGCGCCAGCAGCTCAGGGCTTAGGAGCTCCTACAATGAGCAGTTCTTC. Its translation is CASSSGLRSSYNEQFF.